This is a list of T cell receptor beta chains from one sample in a study of shared clonotypes between healthy human individuals. The assay was immunoSEQ multiplex PCR, and TCRdb's table has in-frame clones only and misses some. The data show over a million clones, roughly 96% seen once. The sample was naive CD4+ T cells sorted from blood. All receptors derive from a man aged 25-45 years in good health. The CDR3 runs from the conserved cysteine through the conserved F or W. The order of the fields is clone size, J gene, D gene, V gene, CDR3 DNA, CDR3 protein. A D gene is named only where the DNA matches it firmly. The size entry is marked missing in some rows and otherwise reads once, few, many or a size class.

>.|TRBJ1-2|TRBD1|TRBV5-1
TGCGCCAGCAGCCTAGGGACAGGGCAGGGCTACACCTTC
CASSLGTGQGYTF
>.|TRBJ2-1|TRBD1|TRBV2
TGTGCCAGCAATAACAGGGGGGACAATGAGCAGTTCTTC
CASNNRGDNEQFF
>.|TRBJ1-5|.|TRBV7-6
TGTGCCAGCAGCCCCGGACGGAGCAATCAGCCCCAGCATTTT
CASSPGRSNQPQHF
>.|TRBJ1-4|TRBD1|TRBV7-2
TGTGCCAGCAGCCAGGGGGGTGAAAAACTGTTTTTT
CASSQGGEKLFF
>once|TRBJ2-7|TRBD2|TRBV15
TGTGCCACCAGGGGACTAGTTCGAAGCGAGCAGTACTTC
CATRGLVRSEQYF
>once|TRBJ2-3|TRBD2|TRBV5-5
TGTGCCAGCAGCCAACTCGCGGGAGGGCCAGATACGCAGTATTTT
CASSQLAGGPDTQYF
>.|TRBJ2-1|.|TRBV6-5
TGTGCCAGCAGGCAGCCTAGCTCTCATGAGCAGTTCTTC
CASRQPSSHEQFF
>.|TRBJ2-6|.|TRBV10-3
TGTGCCATCAGTTACTCAGGGTCTGGGGCCAACGTCCTGACTTTC
CAISYSGSGANVLTF
>.|TRBJ2-1|.|TRBV28
TGTGCCAGCAGTTCGTCGTCTCCGAGACTATTGGACAATGAGCAGTTCTTC
CASSSSSPRLLDNEQFF
>.|TRBJ2-2|.|TRBV14
TGTGCCAGCAGCCCTTACCAGGGTGCCGGGGAGCTGTTTTTT
CASSPYQGAGELFF
>.|TRBJ2-1|.|TRBV29-1
TGCAGCGTTGACTTGGGGTTTAGTTGGAGCTCCTACAATGAGCAGTTCTTC
CSVDLGFSWSSYNEQFF
>.|TRBJ2-3|TRBD2|TRBV5-4
TGTGCCAGCAGCTTGACTAGCGCCGGCACAGATACGCAGTATTTT
CASSLTSAGTDTQYF
>.|TRBJ2-7|TRBD2|TRBV7-9
TGTGCCAGCAGCCAACCCGGGACTAGTGACACTTCCCACTCCTACGAGCAGTACTTC
CASSQPGTSDTSHSYEQYF
>.|TRBJ2-5|TRBD1|TRBV6-5
TGTGCCAGCAGGAGACAGGGGGCCGGGGAGACCCAGTACTTC
CASRRQGAGETQYF